These 2 T cell receptor beta chains originate from one sample sequenced in a study of shared clonotypes between healthy human individuals. Some clones are missing from TCRdb's copy, which holds only in-frame ones; the method was immunoSEQ multiplex PCR. The repertoire holds about 2 million clones, with 90% to 95% as singletons. The sequenced material came from naive CD4+ T cells sorted from blood. Subset in this sample: CD45RA+ positively selected. The source of these receptors is a young man in good health.

J is TRBJ1-6 and V is TRBV5-5; D is perhaps TRBD1 (5 bases). The germline V gene has CDR1 SGHKS and CDR2 YYEKEE (reference sequence). The V end lost 6 bases, the J end lost 7 bases, and 14 bases lay between the germline ends. There are 14 residues in the CDR3. CDR3 in amino acids: CASTLGASNSPLHF. CDR3 nucleotides: TGTGCCAGCACCCTTGGGGCCAGCAATTCACCCCTCCACTTT.

The chain employs TRBV6-5 and TRBJ2-1; D not resolved. Germline V gene data show CDR1 as MNHEY and CDR2 as SVGAGI. V lost 7 bases and J 0 bases, leaving 4 bases between the germline ends. The CDR3 runs 12 residues. The CDR3 loop reads CASKGSYNEQFF. The CDR3 DNA follows: TGTGCCAGCAAGGGCTCCTACAATGAGCAGTTCTTC.